What follows describes a single TCR beta chain. The sample is drawn from a study of cytomegalovirus exposure and HLA in healthy donors. Both 60 Vbeta primers and 13 Jbeta primers went into the PCR. Profiled with immunoSEQ multiplex PCR; TCRdb holds only in-frame clones, not every one. The sample lists roughly 63,000 clones; approximately 82% were seen once. The sample taken for sequencing was PBMCs. This sequence originates from a woman in her thirties or forties in good health and CMV-seropositive.

The CDR3 is CASSRQIDSNQPQHF. Here the CDR3 DNA reads TGTGCCAGTAGTCGACAGATAGATAGCAATCAGCCCCAGCATTTT. The J gene is TRBJ1-5, the V gene TRBV19, with D maybe TRBD1 (5 bases). The CDR3 spans 15 residues. The V and J ends lost 5 bases and 0 bases respectively, with 11 bases between them. Germline CDR1 LNHDA, CDR2 SQIVND (reference sequence).